Listed below are T cell receptor beta chains from one sample, sequenced in a study of cytomegalovirus exposure and HLA in healthy donors. TCRdb's table, derived via immunoSEQ multiplex PCR, lists solely in-frame clones and lacks some. The sample gives approximately 180,000 clones, 86% of which show up once; roughly 2.7% is in the top ten. Sequencing used PBMCs. The receptor source for this set is a man aged 18-30 years in good health and CMV-seropositive. Both conserved end residues are part of each CDR3. Fields, in order: clone size, V gene, CDR3 protein. Some rows mark clone size as missing; the rest say once, few, many or name a class of expanded clone.

>NA|TRBV6-5
CASSYGGRDSYEQYF
>NA|TRBV6-6
CASTWNTEAFF
>NA|TRBV7-2
CASSLWGGNTGELFF
>NA|TRBV28
CATKGRDRGRPPYGYTF
>NA|TRBV4-2
CASSQDEGRSRDTQYF
>NA|TRBV18
CASSPPGGEAGELFF
>few|TRBV29-1
CSTQGGQGYEQYF
>NA|TRBV11-3
CASSLGQNYEQYF
>once|TRBV28
CASTYRDSYEKLFF
>few|TRBV7-6
CASSLAVRGRDTQYF
>NA|TRBV14
CASSQFLGTGLVAGNEQFF
>NA|TRBV19
CASSSQGNTGELFF
>NA|TRBV27
CASSLRPSGYNEQFF
>NA|TRBV7-2
CASSLRQGEYNEQFF
>NA|TRBV27
CASTSFWGGENTEAFF
>NA|TRBV7-9
CASCMAGQPQHF
>NA|TRBV4-3
CASSPTGDTQYF
>once|TRBV5-1
CASSRGYEGSYEQYF
>NA|TRBV29-1
CSAAHERNQPQHF
>once|TRBV27
CASSPQGGGANVLTF
>NA|TRBV6-5
CASSYGRGGSETQYF
>NA|TRBV5-1
CASSLGWATRDSSYEQYF
>medium-sized|TRBV7-8
CASRGSQNTGELFF
>NA|TRBV6-1
CASSGQWGREKLFF
>few|TRBV13
CASSREDEQYF
>NA|TRBV2
CASSELDIEAFF
>NA|TRBV19
CASSIVPIALPHYATNEKLFF
>NA|TRBV6-5
CASSPLGGGYGYTF
>NA|TRBV6-5
CATRTALYGYTF
>NA|TRBV27
CASSLRGARTGELFF
>NA|TRBV13
CASSQMQETQYF
>NA|TRBV4-3
CASSQAEVAYGYTF
>NA|TRBV4-3
CASSQALAGKIYEQYF
>NA|TRBV6-6
CASSSAQRRNTEAFF
>NA|TRBV29-1
CSVHGQGGTEAFF
>NA|TRBV5-4
CASRTGGDTGELFF
>NA|TRBV9
CATTPFEGSEAFF
>few|TRBV5-1
CASSSRGNANYGYTF
>NA|TRBV7-2
CASSDRAYYNEQFF
>once|TRBV9
CASSVASDTQYF
>NA|TRBV9
CASSPGTYYEQYF
>NA|TRBV9
CASSPWGTGNTEAFF
>NA|TRBV29-1
CSVRFGSGGAQETQYF
>NA|TRBV6-5
CASSTGTWEKKLFF
>NA|TRBV7-9
CASSLAKGQWNEQFF
>NA|TRBV4-3
CASSQEQGTEAFF
>NA|TRBV6-5
CASSRRTGWDTIYF
>NA|TRBV10-1
CASNRSPYGYTF